This entry features one T cell receptor beta chain sequence. The antigen is not known. Per the germline V gene, CDR1 is MNHEY and CDR2 is SMNVEV (reference sequence). The CDR3 sequence is 17 residues long. The V and J ends lost 5 bases and 5 bases respectively, with 23 bases between them. The data derive from a study of STAT3 mutations in large granular lymphocyte leukemia. The overall study: Around two fifths of treated T-LGLL patients showed hematologic response to immunosuppression. Findings and caveats of the study: In several patients, dominant TCR clone burden exceeded STAT3 mutant burden. In T-cell large granular lymphocyte leukemia, about half of patients showed multiple immunodominant subclonotypes. After therapy, about 35% of the 18 patients switched clonotypes, all new clones STAT3 wild type.

TCRbeta libraries averaged around 41,000 productive templates per sample. Only in-frame clones appear in the TCRdb table, and some are missing; sequencing was by immunoSEQ multiplex PCR. The table has roughly 17,000 clones, about 90% seen once; the top ten hold roughly 45%. This sequence originates from a man aged 55-75 years with T-cell large granular lymphocyte leukemia. Some clones in this sample may be carry-over from other donors' samples. Sequencing was carried out using peripheral blood mononuclear cells. The rearrangement uses TRBV27 and TRBJ2-3; the D gene is possibly TRBD2 (7 bases). CDR3 coding DNA: TGTGCCAGCAGTCCCGGCCGGGGGGCGCGACGGGAAGATACGCAGTATTTT. This sequence encodes CASSPGRGARREDTQYF.